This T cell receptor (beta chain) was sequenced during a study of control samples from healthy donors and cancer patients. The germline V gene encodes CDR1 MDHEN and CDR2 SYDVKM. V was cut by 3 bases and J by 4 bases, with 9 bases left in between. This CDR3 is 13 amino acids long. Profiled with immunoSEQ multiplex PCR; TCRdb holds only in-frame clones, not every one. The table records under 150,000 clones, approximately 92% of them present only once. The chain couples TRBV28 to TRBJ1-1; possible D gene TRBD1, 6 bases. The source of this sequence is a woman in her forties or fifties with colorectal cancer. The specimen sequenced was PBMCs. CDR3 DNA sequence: TGTGCCAGCAGTTTTACAGGGTCCACTGAAGCTTTCTTT. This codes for CASSFTGSTEAFF.